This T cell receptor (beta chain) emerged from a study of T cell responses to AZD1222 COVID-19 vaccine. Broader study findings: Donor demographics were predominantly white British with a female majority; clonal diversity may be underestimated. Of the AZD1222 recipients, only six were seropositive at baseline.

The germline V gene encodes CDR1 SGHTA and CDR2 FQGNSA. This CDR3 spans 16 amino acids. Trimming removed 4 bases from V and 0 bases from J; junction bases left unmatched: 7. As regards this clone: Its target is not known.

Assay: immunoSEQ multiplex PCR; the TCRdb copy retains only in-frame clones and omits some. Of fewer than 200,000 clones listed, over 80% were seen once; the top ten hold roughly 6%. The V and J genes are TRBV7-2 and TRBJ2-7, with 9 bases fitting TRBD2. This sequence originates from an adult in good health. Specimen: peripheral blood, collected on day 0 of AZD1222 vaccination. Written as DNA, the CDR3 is TGTGCCAGCAGCTCAGGCAGCGGGGGGAGCTCCTACGAGCAGTACTTC. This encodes CASSSGSGGSSYEQYF. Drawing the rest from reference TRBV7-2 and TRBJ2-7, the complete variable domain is GAGVSQSPSNKVTEKGKDVELRCDPISGHTALYWYRQSLGQGLEFLIYFQGNSAPDKSGLPSDRFSAERTGGSVSTLTIQRTQQEDSAVYLCASSSGSGGSSYEQYFGPGTRLTVT.